The 8 T cell receptor beta chains in this list originate from one sample, sequenced in a study of shared clonotypes between healthy human individuals. The table came from immunoSEQ multiplex PCR; TCRdb's copy has only in-frame clones and leaves some out. The sample holds about 2.3 million clones, roughly 90% seen once. Input material: naive CD4+ T cells from PBMCs. Subset indicated: CD45RA+ positively selected. The receptors derive from a man between 18 and 29 years old in good health. Some clones in this sample may be carry-over from other donors' samples.

This clone has just one count. The chain uses TRBV7-2 and TRBJ2-3; D remains unclear. V lost 5 bases and J lost 2, with 14 bases in between. CDR3 length: 15 residues. Looked up from germline, CDR1 is SGHTA and CDR2 is FQGNSA. The CDR3 DNA reads as TGTGCCAGCAGCAAACAGACCTCTAACACAGATACGCAGTATTTT. Protein product: CASSKQTSNTDTQYF.

This chain joins TRBV7-9 and TRBJ1-2; TRBD1 aligns across 7 bases. CDR1 is SEHNR, CDR2 FQNEAQ, per germline (reference sequence). The CDR3 extends over 15 amino acids. Trimming at V came to 3 bases and at J to 0 bases, leaving 4 bases not matched to a gene. The CDR3 sequence: CASSFQGGANYGYTF. The CDR3 nucleotides are TGTGCCAGCAGCTTCCAGGGGGGGGCTAACTATGGCTACACCTTC.

This chain links TRBV7-2 with TRBJ2-7; a weak D match, TRBD2 (6 bases). With 5 bases removed from V and 4 bases from J, the gap between germline ends came to 18 bases. Germline CDR1 and CDR2: SGHTA and FQGNSA. The CDR3 runs 15 residues. The CDR3 DNA is TGTGCCAGCAGCCAAGTGTCGGGAGTTGGGTACGAGCAGTACTTC. Translating it yields CASSQVSGVGYEQYF.

The rearrangement links TRBV7-2 to TRBJ2-4; 9 bases are a match to TRBD1. V lost 5 bases and J lost 6; bases outside the gene matches: 8. The CDR3 spans 15 residues. Germline lookup yields CDR1 SGHTA and CDR2 FQGNSA. The CDR3 spells CASSLQGAGLNIQYF. The CDR3 nucleotides are TGTGCCAGCAGCCTACAGGGGGCCGGACTAAACATTCAGTACTTC.

This chain joins TRBV14 and TRBJ2-1, with no clear D. Germline V lookup: CDR1 SGHDN, CDR2 FVKESK. The germline V and J ends were trimmed by 4 bases and 2 bases, with 6 bases remaining between them. This CDR3 has 13 residues. This CDR3 is CASSRQPYNEQFF. DNA of the CDR3: TGTGCCAGCAGCCGGCAGCCCTACAATGAGCAGTTCTTC.

This rearrangement joins TRBV30 to TRBJ2-5; 8 nucleotides agree with TRBD1. V lost 3 bases, J lost 1 base, and 10 bases stayed unmatched. There are 16 residues in the CDR3. Germline CDR1 GTSNPN, CDR2 SVGIG (reference sequence). The CDR3 here is CAWSPHGTGVQETQYF. DNA of the CDR3: TGTGCCTGGAGCCCTCACGGGACAGGAGTCCAAGAGACCCAGTACTTC.

The chain recombines TRBV5-1 with TRBJ2-7; D is possibly TRBD2 (5 bases). Trimming cost V 0 bases and J 0 bases, with 7 bases left between them. This CDR3 is 14 amino acids long. The germline CDR1 and CDR2 sequences are SGHRS and YFSETQ. The CDR3 DNA sequence: TGCGCCAGCAGCTTGGGACTACACTCCTACGAGCAGTACTTC. This sequence encodes CASSLGLHSYEQYF.

The rearrangement links TRBV7-3 to TRBJ2-1, with D perhaps TRBD2 (6 bases). Germline V lookup: CDR1 SGHTA, CDR2 FQGTGA. Trimming shortened V by 3 bases and J by 3 bases, and 15 bases separated the two germline ends. The length of the CDR3 is 16 residues. This chain's CDR3 is CASSFLGGDVYNEQFF. The CDR3 DNA is TGTGCCAGCAGCTTTCTTGGCGGGGACGTCTACAATGAGCAGTTCTTC.